This T cell receptor (beta chain) was found in a study of identical twins. Study findings and constraints: Out-of-frame TCR alpha sharing observed in monozygotic twins exceeded model estimates.

A word on this clonotype: Its target is unknown.

No donor was unhealthy or non-Caucasian. A universal primer site arose from template switching, and cDNA bore unique molecular identifiers. One entry per CDR3 protein, called by TCRdb with MiXCR from the 5' RACE reads. The table has roughly 500,000 distinct CDR3 sequences, about 20% seen once. Germline V CDR1 and CDR2: MNHEY, SMNVEV (reference sequence). The CDR3 is made up of 16 amino acids. The J segment lost 0 bases and the V segment lost 8 bases, leaving 5 bases of the junction unmatched. These data also featured in a second study, about T cells expressing NK-cell markers.

Sequenced sample: CD4+ T cells sorted from blood. The chain uses TRBV27 and TRBJ2-6; 9 bases are shared with TRBD1. The receptor's source is a woman between 18 and 29 years old in good health. CDR3 in DNA: TGTGCCAGCGGGACAGGGACAAGCTCTGGGGCCAACGTCCTGACTTTC. Residues: CASGTGTSSGANVLTF.